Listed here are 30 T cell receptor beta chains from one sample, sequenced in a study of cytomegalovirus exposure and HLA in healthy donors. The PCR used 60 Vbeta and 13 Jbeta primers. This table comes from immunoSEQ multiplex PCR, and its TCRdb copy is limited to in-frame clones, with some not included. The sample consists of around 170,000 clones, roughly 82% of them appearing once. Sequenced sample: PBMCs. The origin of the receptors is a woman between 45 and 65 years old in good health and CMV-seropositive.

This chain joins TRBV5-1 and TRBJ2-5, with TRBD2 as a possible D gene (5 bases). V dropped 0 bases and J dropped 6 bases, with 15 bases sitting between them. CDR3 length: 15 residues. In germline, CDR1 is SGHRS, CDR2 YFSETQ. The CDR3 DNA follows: TGCGCCAGCAGCTTGGATGGCGGGCCGGGAAAGACCCAGTACTTC. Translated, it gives CASSLDGGPGKTQYF.

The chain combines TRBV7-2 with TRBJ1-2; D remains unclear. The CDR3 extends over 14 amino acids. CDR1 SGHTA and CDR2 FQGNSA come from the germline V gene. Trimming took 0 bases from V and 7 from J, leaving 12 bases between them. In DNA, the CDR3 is TGTGCCAGCAGCTTAGCGCCCGGAGGGCTTGGCTACACCTTC. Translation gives CASSLAPGGLGYTF. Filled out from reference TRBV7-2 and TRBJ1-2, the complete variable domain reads GAGVSQSPSNKVTEKGKDVELRCDPISGHTALYWYRQSLGQGLEFLIYFQGNSAPDKSGLPSDRFSAERTGGSVSTLTIQRTQQEDSAVYLCASSLAPGGLGYTFGSGTRLTVV.

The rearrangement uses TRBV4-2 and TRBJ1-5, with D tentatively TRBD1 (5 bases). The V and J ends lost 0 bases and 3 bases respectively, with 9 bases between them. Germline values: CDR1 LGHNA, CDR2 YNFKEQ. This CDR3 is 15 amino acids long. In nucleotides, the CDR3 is TGTGCCAGCAGCCAAGATCTGGGGCCCAATCAGCCCCAGCATTTT. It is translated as CASSQDLGPNQPQHF.

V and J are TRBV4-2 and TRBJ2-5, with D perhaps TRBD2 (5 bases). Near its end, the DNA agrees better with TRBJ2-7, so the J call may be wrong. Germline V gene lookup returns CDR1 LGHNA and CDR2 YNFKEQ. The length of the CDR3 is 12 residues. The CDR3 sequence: CASSQAGNEQYF. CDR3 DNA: TGTGCCAGCAGCCAAGCGGGGAACGAGCAGTACTTC.

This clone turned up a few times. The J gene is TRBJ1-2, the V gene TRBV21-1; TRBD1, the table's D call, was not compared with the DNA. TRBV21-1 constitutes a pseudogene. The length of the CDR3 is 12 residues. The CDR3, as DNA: TGTGCCAGCATTACAGGGATGAGGGGCTACACCTTC. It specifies CASITGMRGYTF.

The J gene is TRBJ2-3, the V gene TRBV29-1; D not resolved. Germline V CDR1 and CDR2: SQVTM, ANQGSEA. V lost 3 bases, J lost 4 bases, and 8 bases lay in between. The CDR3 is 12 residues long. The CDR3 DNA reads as TGCAGCGTTGAGACTGGGTCAGATACGCAGTATTTT. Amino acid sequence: CSVETGSDTQYF.

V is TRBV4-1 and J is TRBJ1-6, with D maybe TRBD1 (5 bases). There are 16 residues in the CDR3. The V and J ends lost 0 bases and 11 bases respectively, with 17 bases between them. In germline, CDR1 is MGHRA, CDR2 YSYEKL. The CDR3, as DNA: TGCGCCAGCAGCCAAGATTTTGGGGCAAGGGGAACACCCCTCCACTTT. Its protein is CASSQDFGARGTPLHF.

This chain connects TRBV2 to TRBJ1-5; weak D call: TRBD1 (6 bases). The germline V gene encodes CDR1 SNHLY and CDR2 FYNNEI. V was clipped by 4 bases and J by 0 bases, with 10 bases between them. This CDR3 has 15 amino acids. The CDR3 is CASSGEGDSNQPQHF. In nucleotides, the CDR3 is TGTGCCAGCAGTGGGGAGGGGGATAGCAATCAGCCCCAGCATTTT.

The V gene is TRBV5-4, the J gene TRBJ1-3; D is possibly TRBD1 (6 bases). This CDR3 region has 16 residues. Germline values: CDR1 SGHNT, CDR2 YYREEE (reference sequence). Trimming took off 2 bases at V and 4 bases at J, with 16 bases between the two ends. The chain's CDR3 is CASSFEGHLSGNTIYF. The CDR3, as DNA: TGTGCCAGCAGCTTCGAGGGACACCTGTCAGGAAACACCATATATTTT.

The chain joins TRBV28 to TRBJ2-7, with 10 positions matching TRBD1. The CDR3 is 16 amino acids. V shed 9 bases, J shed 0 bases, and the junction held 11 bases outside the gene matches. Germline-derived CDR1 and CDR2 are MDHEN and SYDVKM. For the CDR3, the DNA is TGTGCCAGTTCCACCGTGGGACAGGGGTACTCCTACGAGCAGTACTTC. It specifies CASSTVGQGYSYEQYF.

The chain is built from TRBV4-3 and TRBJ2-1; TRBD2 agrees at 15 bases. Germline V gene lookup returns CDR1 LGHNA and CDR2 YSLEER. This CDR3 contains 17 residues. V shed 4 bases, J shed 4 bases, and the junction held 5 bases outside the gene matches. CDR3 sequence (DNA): TGCGCCAGCAGCCTCGGGACTAGCGGGGGGTTTTACAATGAGCAGTTCTTC. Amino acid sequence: CASSLGTSGGFYNEQFF.

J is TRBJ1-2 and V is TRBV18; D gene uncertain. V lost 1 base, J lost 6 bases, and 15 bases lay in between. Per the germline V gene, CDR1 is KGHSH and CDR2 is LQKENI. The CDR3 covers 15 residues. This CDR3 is CASSPQAGKWDGYTF. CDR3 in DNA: TGTGCCAGCTCACCACAGGCAGGCAAATGGGATGGCTACACCTTC.

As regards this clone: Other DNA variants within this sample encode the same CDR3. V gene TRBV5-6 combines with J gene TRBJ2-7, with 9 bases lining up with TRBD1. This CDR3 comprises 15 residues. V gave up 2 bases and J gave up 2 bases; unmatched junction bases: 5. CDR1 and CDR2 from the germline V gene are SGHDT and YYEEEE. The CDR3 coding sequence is TGTGCCAGCAGCTTACGGGACAGGGCCCCCTACGAGCAGTACTTC. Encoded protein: CASSLRDRAPYEQYF.

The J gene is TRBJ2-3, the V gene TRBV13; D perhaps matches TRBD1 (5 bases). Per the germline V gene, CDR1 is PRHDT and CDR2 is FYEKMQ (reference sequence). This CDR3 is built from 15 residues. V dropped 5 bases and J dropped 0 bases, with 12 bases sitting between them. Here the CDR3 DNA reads TGTGCCAGCAGCCGCAGGGCCCCGAGCACAGATACGCAGTATTTT. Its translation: CASSRRAPSTDTQYF.

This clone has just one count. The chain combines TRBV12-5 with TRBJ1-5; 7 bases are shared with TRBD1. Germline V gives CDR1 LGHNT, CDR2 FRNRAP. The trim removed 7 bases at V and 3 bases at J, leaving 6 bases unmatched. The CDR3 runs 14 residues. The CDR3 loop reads CASALDRTNQPQHF. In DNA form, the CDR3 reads TGTGCTAGTGCCTTGGACAGGACCAATCAGCCCCAGCATTTT.

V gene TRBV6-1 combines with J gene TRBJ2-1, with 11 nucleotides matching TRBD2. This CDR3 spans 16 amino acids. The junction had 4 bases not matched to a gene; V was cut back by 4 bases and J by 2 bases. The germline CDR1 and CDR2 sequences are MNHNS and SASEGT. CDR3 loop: CASSGSGGVTYNEQFF. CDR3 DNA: TGTGCCAGCAGTGGTAGCGGGGGGGTAACCTACAATGAGCAGTTCTTC.

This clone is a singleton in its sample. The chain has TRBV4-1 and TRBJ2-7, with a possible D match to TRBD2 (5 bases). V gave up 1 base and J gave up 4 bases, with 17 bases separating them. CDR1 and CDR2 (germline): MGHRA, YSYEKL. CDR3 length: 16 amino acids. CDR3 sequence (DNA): TGCGCCAGCAGCCAAGGGATATTTGGAGGAGCGTACGAGCAGTACTTC. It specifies CASSQGIFGGAYEQYF.

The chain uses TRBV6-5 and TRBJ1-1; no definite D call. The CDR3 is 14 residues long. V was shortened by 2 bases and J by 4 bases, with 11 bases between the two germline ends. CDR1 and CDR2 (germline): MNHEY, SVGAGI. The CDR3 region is CASSYAGFGTEAFF. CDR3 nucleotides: TGTGCCAGCAGTTACGCGGGGTTTGGCACTGAAGCTTTCTTT.

The CDR3 sequence is CASSYQTGTGVLYF. For the CDR3, the DNA is TGTGCCAGCAGTTACCAGACCGGGACAGGGGTGCTGTACTTC. V usage is TRBV6-5 and J usage is TRBJ2-7; 10 nucleotides line up with TRBD1. The CDR3 spans 14 residues. Germline CDR1 is MNHEY and CDR2 is SVGAGI. V trimming: 2 bases; J trimming: 12 bases; junction bases outside the gene matches: 10.

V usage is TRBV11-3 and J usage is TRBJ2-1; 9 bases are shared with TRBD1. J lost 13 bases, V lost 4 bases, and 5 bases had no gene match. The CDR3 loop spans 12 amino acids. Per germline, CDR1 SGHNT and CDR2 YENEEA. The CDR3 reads CASSWGQGEQFF. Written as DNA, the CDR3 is TGTGCCAGCAGCTGGGGACAGGGCGAACAGTTCTTC.

The CDR3 DNA is TGTGCCAGCAGTGAGACAGGAGCAACTAATGAAAAACTGTTTTTT. The encoded protein is CASSETGATNEKLFF. The chain employs TRBV2 and TRBJ1-4; weak D call: TRBD1 (6 bases). The CDR3 consists of 15 residues. Germline assignment: CDR1 SNHLY and CDR2 FYNNEI. Trimming stripped 3 bases from V and 0 bases from J, with 8 bases between.

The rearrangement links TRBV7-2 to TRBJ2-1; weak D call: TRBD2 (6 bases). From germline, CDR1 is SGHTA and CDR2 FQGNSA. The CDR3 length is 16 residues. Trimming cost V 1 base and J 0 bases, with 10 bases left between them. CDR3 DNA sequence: TGTGCCAGCAGCTTAGGCGGGGCCGGCTCCTACAATGAGCAGTTCTTC. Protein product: CASSLGGAGSYNEQFF.

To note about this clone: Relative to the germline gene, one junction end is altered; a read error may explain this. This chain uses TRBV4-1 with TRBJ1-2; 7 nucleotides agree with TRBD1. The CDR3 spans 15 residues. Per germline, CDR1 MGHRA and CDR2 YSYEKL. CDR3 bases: TGTGCCAGCAGCCAAGCCCCGACAGGGAACTATGGCTACACCTTC. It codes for CASSQAPTGNYGYTF.

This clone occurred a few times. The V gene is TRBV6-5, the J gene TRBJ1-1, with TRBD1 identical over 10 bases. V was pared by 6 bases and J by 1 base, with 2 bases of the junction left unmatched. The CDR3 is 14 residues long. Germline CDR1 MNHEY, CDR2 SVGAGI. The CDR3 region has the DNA TGTGCCAGCAGGTGGGACAGGGGGAACACTGAAGCTTTCTTT. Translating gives CASRWDRGNTEAFF.

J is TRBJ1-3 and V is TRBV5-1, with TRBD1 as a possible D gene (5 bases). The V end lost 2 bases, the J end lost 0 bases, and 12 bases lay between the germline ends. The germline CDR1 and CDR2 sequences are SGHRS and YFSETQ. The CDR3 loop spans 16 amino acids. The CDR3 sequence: CASSLLGQTSGNTIYF. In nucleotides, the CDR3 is TGCGCCAGCAGCTTATTGGGGCAGACCTCTGGAAACACCATATATTTT.

This CDR3 is CASGNPGPRTDTQYF. The CDR3 region has the DNA TGTGCCAGCGGTAACCCGGGTCCCCGCACAGATACGCAGTATTTT. The chain combines TRBV28 with TRBJ2-3; no clear D gene. The CDR3 runs 15 residues. The germline gives CDR1 MDHEN, CDR2 SYDVKM. Between the trimmed V and J ends, which lost 8 bases and 1 base, there was a span of 16 bases.

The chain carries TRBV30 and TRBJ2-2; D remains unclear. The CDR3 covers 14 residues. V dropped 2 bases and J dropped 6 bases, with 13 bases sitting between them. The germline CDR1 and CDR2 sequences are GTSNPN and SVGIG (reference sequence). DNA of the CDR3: TGTGCCTGGAGTACGGGTCTTAGTGCCGGGGAGCTGTTTTTT. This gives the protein CAWSTGLSAGELFF.

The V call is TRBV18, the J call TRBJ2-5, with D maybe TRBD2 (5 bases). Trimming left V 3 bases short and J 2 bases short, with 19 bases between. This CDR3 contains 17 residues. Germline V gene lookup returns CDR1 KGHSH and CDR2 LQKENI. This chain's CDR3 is CASSPGGLGSRQETQYF. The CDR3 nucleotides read TGTGCCAGCTCACCCGGAGGTCTAGGATCCCGTCAAGAGACCCAGTACTTC.

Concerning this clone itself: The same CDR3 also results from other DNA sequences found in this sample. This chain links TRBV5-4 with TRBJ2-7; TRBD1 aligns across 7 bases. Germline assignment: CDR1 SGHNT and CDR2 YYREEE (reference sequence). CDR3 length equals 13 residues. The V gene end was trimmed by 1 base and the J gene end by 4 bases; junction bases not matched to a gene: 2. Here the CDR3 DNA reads TGTGCCAGCAGCTTGAGACAGGGTTACGAGCAGTACTTC. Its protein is CASSLRQGYEQYF.

In nucleotides, the CDR3 is TGTGCCACCAAGACAGGGGGCACTGAAGCTTTCTTT. Amino acids: CATKTGGTEAFF. The chain joins TRBV28 to TRBJ1-1; 9 positions agree with TRBD1. V trimming: 10 bases; J trimming: 4 bases; junction bases outside the gene matches: 4. In germline, CDR1 is MDHEN, CDR2 SYDVKM. CDR3 length equals 12 residues.